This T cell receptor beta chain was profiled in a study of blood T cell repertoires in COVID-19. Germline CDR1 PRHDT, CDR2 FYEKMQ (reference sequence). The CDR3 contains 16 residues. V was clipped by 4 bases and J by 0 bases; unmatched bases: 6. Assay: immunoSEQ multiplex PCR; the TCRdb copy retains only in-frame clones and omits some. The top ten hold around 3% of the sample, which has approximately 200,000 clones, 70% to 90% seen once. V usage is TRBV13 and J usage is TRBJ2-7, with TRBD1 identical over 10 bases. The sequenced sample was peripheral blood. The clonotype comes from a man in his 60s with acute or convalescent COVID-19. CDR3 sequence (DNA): TGTGCCAGCAGCTCCACGAGGACAGGGGGCTCCTACGAGCAGTACTTC. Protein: CASSSTRTGGSYEQYF.